The clone carrying this T cell receptor (beta chain) was seen a handful of times. Its antigen is as yet unknown. Constant-region reverse primers amplified full-length variable regions, followed by semi-nested Nested Universal Primer A PCR. Each CDR3 protein is one row after TCRdb ran MiXCR on the 5' RACE reads. The table includes tens of thousands of distinct CDR3 sequences, around a quarter detected once. Purified naive CD4+ T cells were depleted of CD25+ Tregs. With V trimmed by 1 base and J by 7 bases, 14 bases remained unmatched. The CDR3 consists of 19 residues. Germline V gene lookup returns CDR1 LGHNA and CDR2 YNFKEQ. General observations from the study: Greatest tumor Treg TCR overlap was with tumor naive CD4+ cells.

This clonotype was obtained from a female donor with breast cancer. V and J are TRBV4-2 and TRBJ2-1, with 12 bases that match TRBD2. Sample: naive CD4+ T cells sorted from blood. Subset given: naive CD4+ T cells, CD4+CD45RA+CD25-. The CDR3 sequence is CASSQGLARLAGEGNEQFF. The CDR3 region has the DNA TGTGCCAGCAGCCAAGGATTAGCTCGACTAGCGGGGGAAGGGAATGAGCAGTTCTTC.